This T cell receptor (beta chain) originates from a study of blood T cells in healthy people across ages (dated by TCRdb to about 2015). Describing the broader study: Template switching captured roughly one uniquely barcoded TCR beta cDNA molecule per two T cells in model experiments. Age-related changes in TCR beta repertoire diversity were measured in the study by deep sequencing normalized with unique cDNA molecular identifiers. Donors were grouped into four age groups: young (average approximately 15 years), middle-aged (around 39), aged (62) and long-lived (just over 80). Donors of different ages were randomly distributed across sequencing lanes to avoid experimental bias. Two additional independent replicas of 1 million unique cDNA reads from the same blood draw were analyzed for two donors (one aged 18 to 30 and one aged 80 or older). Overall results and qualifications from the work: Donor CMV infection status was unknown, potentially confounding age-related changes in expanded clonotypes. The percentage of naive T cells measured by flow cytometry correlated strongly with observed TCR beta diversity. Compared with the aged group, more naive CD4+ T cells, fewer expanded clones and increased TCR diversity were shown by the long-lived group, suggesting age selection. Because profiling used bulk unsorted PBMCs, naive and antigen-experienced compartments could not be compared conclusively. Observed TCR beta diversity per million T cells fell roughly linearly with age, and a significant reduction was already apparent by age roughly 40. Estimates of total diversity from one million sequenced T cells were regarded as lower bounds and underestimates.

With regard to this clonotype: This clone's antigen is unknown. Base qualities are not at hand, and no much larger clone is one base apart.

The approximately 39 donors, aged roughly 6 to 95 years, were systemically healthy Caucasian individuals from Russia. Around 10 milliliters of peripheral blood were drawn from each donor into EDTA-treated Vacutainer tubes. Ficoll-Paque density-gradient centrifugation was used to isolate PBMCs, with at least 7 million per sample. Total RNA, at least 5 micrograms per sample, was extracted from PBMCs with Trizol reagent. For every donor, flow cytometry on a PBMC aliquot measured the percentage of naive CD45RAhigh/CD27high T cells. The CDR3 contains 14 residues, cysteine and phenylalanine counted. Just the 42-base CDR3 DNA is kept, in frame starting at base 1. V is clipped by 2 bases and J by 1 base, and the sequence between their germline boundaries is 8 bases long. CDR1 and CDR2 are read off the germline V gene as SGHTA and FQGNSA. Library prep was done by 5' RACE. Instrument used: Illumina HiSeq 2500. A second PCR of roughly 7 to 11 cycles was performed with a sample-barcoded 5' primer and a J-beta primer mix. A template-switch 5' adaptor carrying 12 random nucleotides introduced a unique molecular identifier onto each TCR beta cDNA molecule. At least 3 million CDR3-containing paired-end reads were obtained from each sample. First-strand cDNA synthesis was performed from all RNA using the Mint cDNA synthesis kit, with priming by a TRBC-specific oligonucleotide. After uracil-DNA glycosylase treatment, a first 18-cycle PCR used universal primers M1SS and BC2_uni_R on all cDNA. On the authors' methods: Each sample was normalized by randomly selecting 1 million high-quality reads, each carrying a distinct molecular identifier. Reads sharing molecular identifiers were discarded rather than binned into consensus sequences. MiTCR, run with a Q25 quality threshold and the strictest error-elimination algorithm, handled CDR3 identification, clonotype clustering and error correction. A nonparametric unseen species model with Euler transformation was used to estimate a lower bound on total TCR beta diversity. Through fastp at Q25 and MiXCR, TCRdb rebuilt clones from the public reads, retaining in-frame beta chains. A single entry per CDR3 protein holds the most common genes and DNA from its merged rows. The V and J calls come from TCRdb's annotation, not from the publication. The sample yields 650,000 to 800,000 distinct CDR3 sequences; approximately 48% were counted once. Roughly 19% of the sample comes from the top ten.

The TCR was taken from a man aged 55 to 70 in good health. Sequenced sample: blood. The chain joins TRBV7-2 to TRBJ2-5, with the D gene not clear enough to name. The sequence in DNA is TGTGCCAGCAGCTTAAACCCGGGCCAAGAGACCCAGTACTTC. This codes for CASSLNPGQETQYF.